This T cell receptor beta chain was retrieved from a study of blood T cell repertoires in COVID-19. Per the authors' pipeline: Amplification of reference gene primers provided the estimated nucleated cell counts. Sequencing used immunoSEQ multiplex PCR; TCRdb keeps in-frame clones, though not all of them. V and J calls and clone size are as listed in that table; D and trimming were resolved from the DNA. The table records about 410,000 clones, about 88% of them present only once. Germline V gene sequence: CDR1 MNHEY, CDR2 SVGEGT. Trimming removed 1 base from V and 10 bases from J, with 11 bases in between. The CDR3 covers 14 residues. This clone is a singleton in its sample. Patients in Seattle were enrolled during active infection, then followed longitudinally.

The source of this sequence is a woman aged 40 to 49 with COVID-19, enrolled during active disease. Material for sequencing was peripheral blood. The J gene is TRBJ1-6, the V gene TRBV6-2 or TRBV6-3, with a weak D call TRBD1 (5 bases). CDR3 residues: CASSYWAEGSPLHF. DNA for the CDR3: TGTGCCAGCAGTTACTGGGCGGAGGGGTCACCCCTCCACTTT.